This T cell receptor (beta chain) is drawn from a study of blood T cell repertoires in COVID-19. The overall study: Whether acute or convalescent, the COVID-19 samples came from the United States, Italy and Spain.

Authors' data handling: The authors estimated nucleated cell counts from reference gene primer amplification. This table comes from immunoSEQ multiplex PCR, and its TCRdb copy is limited to in-frame clones, with some not included. V and J calls plus clone size are reproduced from that table; the DNA served to infer D and trimming. The repertoire consists of 150,000 to 200,000 clones, with approximately 95% occurring once and the leading ten covering roughly 2%. Only one count was recorded for this clone. Per the germline V gene, CDR1 is MGHRA and CDR2 is YSYEKL. Trimming took 4 bases from V and 7 from J; bases not matched to a gene: 11. The CDR3 consists of 15 residues.

What was sequenced was peripheral blood. This chain links TRBV4-1 with TRBJ1-2; 8 bases line up with TRBD1. This receptor was identified in a woman aged 60-70 years with COVID-19, enrolled during active disease. CDR3 sequence (DNA): TGCGCCAGCAGCCCCGTTAAGACAGGGGCAGGTGGCTACACCTTC. Its protein is CASSPVKTGAGGYTF.